This T cell receptor (beta chain) was obtained from a study of identical twins. General observations from the study: Out-of-frame alpha sequences common to twins exhibited an excess of low generation probability.

This clonotype was counted a few times. Antigen specificity is unknown. Each CDR3 protein gets one entry after TCRdb re-called the 5' RACE reads with MiXCR. The table shows 420,000 or so distinct CDR3 sequences, with around 18% occurring only once. The germline V gene has CDR1 SEHNR and CDR2 FQNEAQ (reference sequence). After removal of 11 bases from V and 8 bases from J, the junction contained 18 bases not matched to a gene. The CDR3 loop spans 15 amino acids. This receptor was identified in a man aged 45-60 years in good health. The sample was naive T cells sorted from blood. This sequence joins TRBV7-9 and TRBJ2-1; TRBD1 agrees at 7 bases. CDR3 sequence: CALAEEAGGRDEQFF. The DNA for the CDR3 is TGTGCCCTTGCGGAGGAGGCAGGGGGTCGGGATGAGCAGTTCTTC.